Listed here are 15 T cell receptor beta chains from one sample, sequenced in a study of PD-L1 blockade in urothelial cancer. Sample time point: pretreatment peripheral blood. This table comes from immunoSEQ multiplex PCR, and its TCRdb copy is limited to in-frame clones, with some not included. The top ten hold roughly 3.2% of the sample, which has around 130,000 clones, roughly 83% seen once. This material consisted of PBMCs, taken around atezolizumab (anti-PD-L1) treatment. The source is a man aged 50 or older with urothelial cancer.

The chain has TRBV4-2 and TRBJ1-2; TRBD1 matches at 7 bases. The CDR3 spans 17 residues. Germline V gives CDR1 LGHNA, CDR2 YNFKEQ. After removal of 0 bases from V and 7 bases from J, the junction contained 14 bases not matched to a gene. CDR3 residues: CASSQETPDRTPAGYTF. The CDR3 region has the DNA TGTGCCAGCAGCCAAGAAACCCCGGACAGGACGCCGGCTGGCTACACCTTC.

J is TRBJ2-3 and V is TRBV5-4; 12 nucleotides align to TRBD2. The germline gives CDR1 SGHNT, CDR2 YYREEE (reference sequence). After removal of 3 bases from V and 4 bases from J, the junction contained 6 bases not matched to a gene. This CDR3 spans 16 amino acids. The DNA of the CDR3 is TGTGCCAGCAGCTCCAGACTAGCGGGAGCCTCAGATACGCAGTATTTT. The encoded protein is CASSSRLAGASDTQYF.

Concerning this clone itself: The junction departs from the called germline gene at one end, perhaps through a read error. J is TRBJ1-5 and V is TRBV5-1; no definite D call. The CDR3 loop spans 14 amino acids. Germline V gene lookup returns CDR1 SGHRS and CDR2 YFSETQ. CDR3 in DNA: TGCGCCAGCAGTTTGGGAGAAAGCAATCAGCCCCAGCATTTT. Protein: CASSLGESNQPQHF.

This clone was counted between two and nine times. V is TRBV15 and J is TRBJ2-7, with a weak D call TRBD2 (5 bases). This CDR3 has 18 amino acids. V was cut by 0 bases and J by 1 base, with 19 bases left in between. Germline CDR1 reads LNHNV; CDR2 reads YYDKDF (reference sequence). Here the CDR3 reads CATSRDLVGAVTSYEQYF. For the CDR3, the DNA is TGTGCCACCAGCAGAGATCTAGTGGGAGCCGTTACGTCCTACGAGCAGTACTTC.

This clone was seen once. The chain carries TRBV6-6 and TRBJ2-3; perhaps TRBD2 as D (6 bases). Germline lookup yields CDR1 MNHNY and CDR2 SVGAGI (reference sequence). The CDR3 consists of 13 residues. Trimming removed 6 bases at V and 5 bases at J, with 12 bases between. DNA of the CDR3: TGTGCCAGCAGGTCCGGGAGCGGAGATACGCAGTATTTT. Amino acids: CASRSGSGDTQYF.

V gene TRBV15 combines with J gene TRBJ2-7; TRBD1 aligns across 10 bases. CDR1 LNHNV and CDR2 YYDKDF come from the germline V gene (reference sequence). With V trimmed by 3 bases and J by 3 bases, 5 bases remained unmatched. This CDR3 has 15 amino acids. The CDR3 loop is CATSRTGTGVYEQYF. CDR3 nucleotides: TGTGCCACCAGCAGGACCGGGACAGGGGTCTACGAGCAGTACTTC.

CDR3 DNA sequence: TGTGCCAGCAGCTCCGGCCCGACAGGGCTATACAATGAGCAGTTCTTC. Translation: CASSSGPTGLYNEQFF. This sequence joins TRBV12-1 and TRBJ2-1; the table's D gene call, TRBD1, was not cross checked with the DNA. TRBV12-1 is listed as a pseudogene. The CDR3 consists of 16 residues.

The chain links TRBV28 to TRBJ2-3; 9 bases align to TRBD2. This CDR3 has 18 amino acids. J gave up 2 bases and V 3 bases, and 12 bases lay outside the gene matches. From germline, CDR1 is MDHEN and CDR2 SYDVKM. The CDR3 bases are TGTGCCAGCAGTTTCGAACTAGCGGGCGGTTTGGTCACAGATACGCAGTATTTT. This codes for CASSFELAGGLVTDTQYF.

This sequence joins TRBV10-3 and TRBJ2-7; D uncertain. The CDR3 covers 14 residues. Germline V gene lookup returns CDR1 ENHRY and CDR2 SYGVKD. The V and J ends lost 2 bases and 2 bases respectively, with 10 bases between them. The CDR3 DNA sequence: TGTGCCATCAGTGAGCAAACAGACCCCTACGAGCAGTACTTC. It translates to CAISEQTDPYEQYF.

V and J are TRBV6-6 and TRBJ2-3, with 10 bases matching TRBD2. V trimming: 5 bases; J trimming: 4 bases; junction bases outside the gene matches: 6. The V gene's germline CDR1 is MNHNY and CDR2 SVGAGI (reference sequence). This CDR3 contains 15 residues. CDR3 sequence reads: CASSGLAVGPDTQYF. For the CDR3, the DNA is TGTGCCAGCAGTGGACTAGCGGTAGGACCAGATACGCAGTATTTT.

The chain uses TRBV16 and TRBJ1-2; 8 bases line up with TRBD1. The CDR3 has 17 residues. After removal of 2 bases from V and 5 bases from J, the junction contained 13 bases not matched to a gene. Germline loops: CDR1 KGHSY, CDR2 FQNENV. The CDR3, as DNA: TGTGCCAGCAGCCAAACAGGGGGGACGGCTTCGACATATGGCTACACCTTC. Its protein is CASSQTGGTASTYGYTF.

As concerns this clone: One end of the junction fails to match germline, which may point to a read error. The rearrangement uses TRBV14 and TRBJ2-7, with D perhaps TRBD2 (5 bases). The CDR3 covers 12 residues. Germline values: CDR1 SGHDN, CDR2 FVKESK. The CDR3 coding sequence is TGTGCCAGCAACCAAAACGAGCGGGAGCAGTACTTC. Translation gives CASNQNEREQYF.

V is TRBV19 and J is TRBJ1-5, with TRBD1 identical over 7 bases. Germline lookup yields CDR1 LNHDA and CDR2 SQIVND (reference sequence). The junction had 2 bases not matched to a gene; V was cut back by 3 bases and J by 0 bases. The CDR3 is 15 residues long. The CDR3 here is CASSMGTVSNQPQHF. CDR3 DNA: TGTGCCAGTAGTATGGGGACAGTTAGCAATCAGCCCCAGCATTTT. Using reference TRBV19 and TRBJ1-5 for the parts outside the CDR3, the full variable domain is DGGITQSPKYLFRKEGQNVTLSCEQNLNHDAMYWYRQDPGQGLRLIYYSQIVNDFQKGDIAEGYSVSREKKESFPLTVTSAQKNPTAFYLCASSMGTVSNQPQHFGDGTRLSIL.

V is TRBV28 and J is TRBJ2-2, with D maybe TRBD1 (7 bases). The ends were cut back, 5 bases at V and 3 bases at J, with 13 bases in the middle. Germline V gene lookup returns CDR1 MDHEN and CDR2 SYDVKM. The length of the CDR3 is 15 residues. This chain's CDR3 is CASSPGGPHTGELFF. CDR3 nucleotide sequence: TGTGCCAGCAGTCCAGGGGGGCCTCACACCGGGGAGCTGTTTTTT. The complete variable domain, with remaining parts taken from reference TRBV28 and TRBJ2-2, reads DVKVTQSSRYLVKRTGEKVFLECVQDMDHENMFWYRQDPGLGLRLIYFSYDVKMKEKGDIPEGYSVSREKKERFSLILESASTNQTSMYLCASSPGGPHTGELFFGEGSRLTVL.

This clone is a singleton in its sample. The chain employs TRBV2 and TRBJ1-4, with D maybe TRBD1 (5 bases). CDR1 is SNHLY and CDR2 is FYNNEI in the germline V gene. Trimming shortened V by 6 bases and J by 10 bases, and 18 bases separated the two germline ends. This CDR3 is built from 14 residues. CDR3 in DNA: TGTGCCAGCAGGGACCCGGGAGTAAGGGGAAAACTGTTTTTT. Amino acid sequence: CASRDPGVRGKLFF.